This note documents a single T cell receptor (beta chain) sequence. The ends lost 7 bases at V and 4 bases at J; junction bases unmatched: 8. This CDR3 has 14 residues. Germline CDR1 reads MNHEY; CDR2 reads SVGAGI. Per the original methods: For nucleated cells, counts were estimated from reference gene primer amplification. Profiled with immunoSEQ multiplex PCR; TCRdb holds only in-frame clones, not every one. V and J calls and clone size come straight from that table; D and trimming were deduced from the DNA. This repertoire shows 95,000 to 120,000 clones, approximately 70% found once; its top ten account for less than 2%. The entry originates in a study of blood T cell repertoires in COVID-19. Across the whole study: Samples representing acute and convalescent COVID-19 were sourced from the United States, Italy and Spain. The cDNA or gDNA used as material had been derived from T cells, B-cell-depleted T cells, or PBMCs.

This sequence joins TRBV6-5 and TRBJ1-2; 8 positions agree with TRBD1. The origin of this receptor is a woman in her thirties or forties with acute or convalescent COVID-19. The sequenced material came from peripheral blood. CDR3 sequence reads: CASNRGQGGYGYTF. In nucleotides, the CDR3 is TGTGCCAGCAACCGAGGACAGGGTGGCTATGGCTACACCTTC.